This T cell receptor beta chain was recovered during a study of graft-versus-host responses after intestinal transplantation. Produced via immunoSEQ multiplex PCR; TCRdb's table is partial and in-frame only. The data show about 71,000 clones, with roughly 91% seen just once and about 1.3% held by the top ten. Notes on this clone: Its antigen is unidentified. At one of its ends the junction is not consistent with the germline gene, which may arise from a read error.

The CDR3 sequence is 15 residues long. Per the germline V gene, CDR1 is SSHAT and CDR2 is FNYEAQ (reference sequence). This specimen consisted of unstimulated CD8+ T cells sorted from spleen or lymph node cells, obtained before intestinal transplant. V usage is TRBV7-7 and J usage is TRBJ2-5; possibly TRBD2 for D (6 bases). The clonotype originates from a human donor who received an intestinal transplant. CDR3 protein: CASSPRGLLQETQYF. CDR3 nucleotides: TGTGCTAGCAGCCCTAGGGGACTCCTACAAGAGACCCAGTACTTC.